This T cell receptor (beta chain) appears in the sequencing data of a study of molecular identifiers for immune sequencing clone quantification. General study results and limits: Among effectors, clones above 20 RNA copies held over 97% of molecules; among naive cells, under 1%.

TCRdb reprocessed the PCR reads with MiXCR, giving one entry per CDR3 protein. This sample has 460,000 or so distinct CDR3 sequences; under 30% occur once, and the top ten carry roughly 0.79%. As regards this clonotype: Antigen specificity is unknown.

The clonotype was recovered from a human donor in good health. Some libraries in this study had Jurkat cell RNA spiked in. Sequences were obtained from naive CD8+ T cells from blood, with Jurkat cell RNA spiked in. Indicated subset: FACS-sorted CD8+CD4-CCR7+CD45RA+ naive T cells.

The CDR3: CASSQDPAGGLPGETQYF. In DNA form, the CDR3 reads TGTGCCAGCAGCCAAGACCCGGCGGGGGGACTACCAGGAGAGACCCAGTACTTC. The chain couples TRBV3-1 to TRBJ2-5; 8 bases line up with TRBD2. V lost 0 bases and J lost 4; bases outside the gene matches: 13. The CDR3 runs to 18 residues. CDR1 is LGHDT, CDR2 YNNKEL, per germline (reference sequence).